This T cell receptor (beta chain) appears in the sequencing data of a study of STAT5B mutations in CD4+ large granular lymphocyte leukemia. General study results and limits: 8/27 top patient clones versus 2/35 control clones were TRBV06-family.

Original data processing: Lowest detectable productive clonotype frequency was 2.59 x 10-5. The protocol was immunoSEQ multiplex PCR, while the TCRdb copy is restricted to in-frame clones and leaves out a portion. D and trimming were read from the DNA, whereas the V and J calls and clone size are those reported in that table. Of under 35,000 clones detected, more than 65% appear once; the ten largest clones hold roughly 2.2%. As for this clone: Its antigen is still unknown.

This CDR3 comprises 13 residues. Germline CDR1 reads MNHEY; CDR2 reads SMNVEV (reference sequence). J gave up 3 bases and V 6 bases, and 2 bases lay outside the gene matches. The sequencing input was CD4+ T cells from blood buffy coats. The chain combines TRBV27 with TRBJ2-7; 10 bases fit TRBD2. The receptor's source is a human donor in good health. For the CDR3, the DNA is TGTGCCAGCAGGGAGCGGGGGGGCTACGAGCAGTACTTC. This codes for CASRERGGYEQYF.